This record concerns one T cell receptor beta chain sequence. This clone has only one observation. There is no known antigen for this receptor. No qualities accompany the bases; no much larger clone lies one base away. The data originate from a study of cytomegalovirus exposure and HLA in healthy donors (dated by TCRdb to the late 2010s). Background on the whole study: According to an earlier analysis of several hundred of the donors, some 180 million T cells yielded approximately 120 million unique TCR beta sequences and more than 250 Gb of sequence data. An early release covering some 640 HLA-typed donors comprised about 310 gigabases of sequencing data and approximately 80 million unique TCR sequences. Of the 350 to 450 genotyped donors, 75% to 85% were placed in the genetic ancestry cluster associated with self-reported Caucasian donors. The study aimed to test whether cataloging public T cell receptors could reveal signatures of past pathogen exposure. The T cell repertoires of 666 subjects were profiled by immunosequencing and related to cytomegalovirus serostatus. A separate validation cohort of roughly 110 different subjects was used in addition to the 666-subject first cohort. To predict cytomegalovirus infection status, the study combined high-throughput TCR immunosequencing, statistical association of individual TCRs with disease status, and machine learning. In a later analysis, previously published TCR beta repertoires from more than 500 donors were re-analyzed and high-resolution HLA genotyping was added so that TCR occurrence patterns could be studied. The later analysis used no new phenotypic data to find candidate immune exposures, relying instead on TCR beta sequences and their occurrence across donors. In an earlier analysis of 500 to 650 of the donors, high-throughput TCR beta sequencing was used to judge whether each TCR beta V gene segment behaved as functional or pseudogenic. Donor age, sex, ethnicity and CMV serostatus were compiled together with the repertoire data. In a later genetic analysis, genome-wide SNP genotypes for about three fifths of the 666 donors were used, and that subset was treated as a discovery cohort. Every repertoire in the discovery cohort had been generated on one and the same sequencing platform. Class I and class II HLA loci were covered by the typing at four-digit resolution. Typing coverage differed by locus: A, B, C, DRB1 and DQB1 were typed in roughly 629-640 donors, DQA1 in 500 to 550, DPA1 in 606, and DPB1 in about 450. About five DR-DQ haplotypes were handled as single units for association and clustering, since linkage in the cohort was strong. On average, 235,054 unique TCR beta nucleotide sequences were sequenced per donor among some 430 genotyped donors of the cohort, with roughly 18% of those sequences being non-productive.

The study at large found these results: An association between a missense DCLRE1C variant and V-gene and J-gene trimming of TCR beta chains was found in a later genetic analysis and replicated in an independent cohort. A later analysis reported that several top co-occurrence clusters appeared linked to parvovirus B19, influenza, CMV and Epstein-Barr virus. In a later analysis, TCR association rates were found to vary across HLA loci, with the most associated TCRs seen for DRB1 alleles and the fewest for HLA-C alleles. A total of about 150 TCR beta chains were listed by the study as associated with cytomegalovirus. The classifier was reported to diagnose cytomegalovirus status with high specificity and sensitivity in both the original cohort and the validation cohort. Roughly uniform sequencing depth across donors was assumed in presence/absence analyses, although this assumption may not hold. Across donors, most TCR sequences were observed very rarely, whereas some public TCRs were present in many individuals. The only immune exposure information available for the cohort was CMV serostatus. This cohort had only TCR beta chains sequenced, and the lack of alpha or paired-chain data limited which features could be detected. Broadly in line with IMGT annotations, most TCR beta V segments showed up in productive rearrangements about 87% or about 30% of the time in an earlier analysis of about 500 of the donors. Because HLA typing was missing for some donors at each locus, association tests included only the typed subset. The authors suggested that the approach could potentially be generalized to other disease states and immunological phenotypes. According to a later genetic analysis, donors in an Asian-associated ancestry cluster had fewer N-insertions in productive TCRs than the roughly 660-donor mean. A further reported finding was that TCR beta sequences accurately predicted the HLA-A and HLA-B alleles for most subjects in the first cohort. In a later analysis, HLA-associated TCR beta chains showed more clonal expansion and lower generation probabilities than non-associated chains that were equally common. Because counts were too low, 15 or so rarely observed V segments, including chromosome 9 orphons, were excluded from the earlier analysis of fewer than 650 of the donors. In a later analysis, most CMV-associated TCR beta chains were found to appear HLA-restricted, with HLA associations seemingly driven largely by CMV exposure. A later analysis associated around 16,000 TCR beta sequences with specific HLA alleles at a false discovery rate of 0.05. When HLA alleles, especially DR and DQ, strongly co-occurred, TCR associations were difficult to assign to individual alleles. Linkage disequilibrium might explain the correlated functional status among segregating V segments, but an unknown experimental factor could not be ruled out. Three of the identified cytomegalovirus-associated TCR beta chains were confirmed in vitro to be specific for cytomegalovirus antigens. A group of highly shared sequence variants was considered likely to be a technical artifact of the sequencing pipeline.

In total, roughly 710 healthy bone marrow donors made up the cohort. All cohort members were sampled while nominally healthy, although unrecorded immune exposures were likely present. The donor tested CMV seropositive and was one of the 289 seropositive cohort members. Every donor gave a peripheral blood sample, and the peripheral blood mononuclear cells from that sample were used for TCR beta sequencing. The Qiagen DNeasy Blood Extraction Kit was used to extract genomic DNA from the blood cell samples. Library prep was done by the immunoSEQ multiplex PCR assay. The multiplex PCR relied on a mix of 60 forward primers for TCR Vbeta segments and 13 reverse primers for TCR Jbeta segments. The CDR3 region of rearranged TCR beta genes was amplified from genomic DNA with a multiplex PCR assay. Amplified TCR beta libraries were sequenced as 87-base-pair reads on the Illumina HiSeq System. Under the source paper's analysis protocol: A later analysis tallied tens of millions of unique TCR beta chains across the 700 or so repertoires, and about 12 million of those chains were shared by two or more donors. Raw reads were error-corrected and collapsed into unique sequences by a nearest-neighbor algorithm in which closely related sequences were merged to remove PCR and sequencing errors. To assign V, D and J gene segments, CDR3 sequences were aligned to IMGT reference sequences. For a sequence to be retained, a match of at least six nucleotides to both a V gene segment and a J gene segment was required. Rearrangements were called productive when the CDR3 lacked stop codons and stayed in frame with V and J; all others were non-productive. Following IMGT convention, CDR3 was defined as the stretch from the second conserved V-encoded cysteine up to the conserved J-encoded phenylalanine. Sequences without an unambiguous match to a single V gene segment were excluded from the earlier analysis of about 630 of the donors. In an earlier analysis of approximately 500 of the donors, a V segment was called functional when productive rearrangements were above 56.7%, and segregating when the standard deviation between donors exceeded 5%. A statistical classification framework was developed to diagnose cytomegalovirus status using the catalog of TCR beta chain sequences. In a later analysis, V and J genes were assigned by comparing TCR nucleotide sequences against IMGT/GENE-DB human TR gene sequences. A later analysis assigned CDR3 sequences and most-parsimonious VDJ recombination scenarios with the TCRdist pipeline. A later analysis defined each TCR beta chain by its CDR3 amino acid sequence plus V-gene family, and excluded reads lacking a unique V-gene family. To address suspected cross-contamination and a sequencing artifact, a later analysis removed 450 to 700 highly shared, low-generation-probability nucleotide sequences. In a later analysis, a clonal expansion index was calculated for each public chain from normalized within-repertoire ranks of inferred template counts. Generation probabilities in a later analysis came from a VDJ recombination model fitted to out-of-frame rearrangements, and those results were checked against IGoR. In a later analysis, TCR-TCR, TCR-HLA and TCR-CMV co-occurrence was scored with hypergeometric tests, and a repertoire-size bias correction was applied to TCR pairs. To estimate false discovery rates, a later analysis permuted the HLA or CMV assignments 20 times. In a later analysis, co-occurring TCRs were grouped using DBSCAN, and TCRdist sequence similarity was added for clustering within HLA-allele-positive subsets. Repertoires with fewer than 30,000 or more than 120,000 public chains were left out of co-occurrence clustering, as were four to six repertoires with anomalous nucleotide sharing. TCRdb carries this immuneACCESS record with in-frame sequences only. Its versions omit some clonotypes, under half of them owing to an unresolved V gene in the studies checked, with the rest unexplained. V, J and clone size are taken as reported in that table, and D and trimming were inferred from the DNA itself. This sample comprises about 150,000 clones, approximately 80% of them detected only once. The ten largest account for approximately 6.1% of the sample.

Sequenced input: PBMCs. The clonotype originates from a man aged 25 to 40 in good health and CMV-seropositive.

The DNA sequence follows: TGCGCCAGCAGCTTCTCGGGGGGCAATCAGCCCCAGCATTTT. Its product reads: CASSFSGGNQPQHF. This chain is built from TRBV5-1 and TRBJ1-5; the D gene is possibly TRBD1, with 5 bases matching. Reading the germline V gene gives CDR1 SGHRS and CDR2 YFSETQ. The CDR3, from cysteine to phenylalanine, totals 14 residues. Only the CDR3 DNA stays, 42 bases, in frame from base 1. At the junction V is shortened by 2 bases and J by 2 bases, with 8 bases in between.